The clone carrying this T cell receptor beta chain was detected ten times or more. Germline CDR1 MNHEY, CDR2 SVGEGT. V was pared by 5 bases and J by 6 bases, with 12 bases between. CDR3 length: 13 amino acids. Using its own MiXCR run on the 5' RACE reads, TCRdb lists one record per CDR3 protein. This sample carries around 41,000 distinct CDR3 sequences, almost 7% of them seen once, and the ten largest clones take 40% to 45%. This sample's time point: sample taken at primary tumor resection. The donor population consisted of some 67 patients with untreated, early-stage non-small cell lung cancer. The sample belongs to a study of spatial heterogeneity in lung cancer.

This chain uses TRBV6-2 or TRBV6-3 with TRBJ2-3; D is possibly TRBD2 (5 bases). This TCR was sampled from a female donor with early-stage non-small cell lung cancer. This specimen consisted of PBMCs, obtained at surgery. Here the CDR3 reads CASSGGWSDTQYF. CDR3 DNA sequence: TGTGCCAGCAGTGGCGGGTGGTCGGATACGCAGTATTTT.